The text below deals with one T cell receptor beta chain. The sample is drawn from a study of blood T cell repertoires in COVID-19. Study-wide context: Samples representing acute and convalescent COVID-19 were sourced from the United States, Italy and Spain. T cells, B-cell-depleted T cells, or PBMCs supplied cDNA or gDNA.

Original processing methods: Amplifying reference gene primers gave estimates of nucleated cell counts. TCRdb's copy holds only in-frame clones and misses some; the assay was immunoSEQ multiplex PCR. The V and J calls and the clone size are those of that table, but D and trimming were determined from the DNA. The sample has a few hundred thousand clones, around 80% seen once; the top ten hold around 7.3%. Sequencing was performed on peripheral blood. This TCR was recovered from a woman in her sixties or seventies with acute or convalescent COVID-19.

The CDR3 loop is CATSGDNTGELFF. DNA of the CDR3: TGTGCCACCAGTGGAGATAACACCGGGGAGCTGTTTTTT. V is TRBV24-1 and J is TRBJ2-2, with no clear D. The V gene's germline CDR1 is KGHDR and CDR2 SFDVKD. V was clipped by 5 bases and J by 2 bases, with 5 bases between them. The CDR3 consists of 13 residues.